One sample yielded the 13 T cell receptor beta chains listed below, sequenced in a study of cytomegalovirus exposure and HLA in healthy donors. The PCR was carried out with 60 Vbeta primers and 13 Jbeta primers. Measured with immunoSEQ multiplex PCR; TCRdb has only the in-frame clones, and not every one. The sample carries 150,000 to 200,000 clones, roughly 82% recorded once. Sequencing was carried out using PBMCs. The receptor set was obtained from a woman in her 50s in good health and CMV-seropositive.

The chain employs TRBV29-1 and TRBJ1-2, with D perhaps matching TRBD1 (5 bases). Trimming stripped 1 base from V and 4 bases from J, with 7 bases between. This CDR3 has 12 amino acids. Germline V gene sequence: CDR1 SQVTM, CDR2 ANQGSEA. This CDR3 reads CSVEGQSYGYTF. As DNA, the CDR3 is TGCAGCGTTGAAGGACAGTCCTATGGCTACACCTTC.

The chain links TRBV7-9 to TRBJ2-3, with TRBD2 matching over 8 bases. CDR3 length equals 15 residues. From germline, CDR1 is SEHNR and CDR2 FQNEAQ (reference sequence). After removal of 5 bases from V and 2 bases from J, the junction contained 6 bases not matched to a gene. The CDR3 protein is CASSHGGGHTDTQYF. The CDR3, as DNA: TGTGCCAGCAGCCACGGCGGGGGGCACACAGATACGCAGTATTTT. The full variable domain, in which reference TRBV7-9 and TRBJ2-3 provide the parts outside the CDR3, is DTGVSQNPRHKITKRGQNVTFRCDPISEHNRLYWYRQTLGQGPEFLTYFQNEAQLEKSRLLSDRFSAERPKGSFSTLEIQRTEQGDSAMYLCASSHGGGHTDTQYFGPGTRLTVL.

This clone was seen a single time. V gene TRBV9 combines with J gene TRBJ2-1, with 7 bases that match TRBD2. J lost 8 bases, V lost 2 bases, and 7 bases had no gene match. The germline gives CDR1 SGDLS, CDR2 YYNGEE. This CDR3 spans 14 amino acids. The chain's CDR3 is CASSVGSSGHEQFF. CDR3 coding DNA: TGTGCCAGCAGCGTCGGGTCTAGCGGACATGAGCAGTTCTTC. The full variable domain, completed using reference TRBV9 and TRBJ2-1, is DSGVTQTPKHLITATGQRVTLRCSPRSGDLSVYWYQQSLDQGLQFLIQYYNGEERAKGNILERFSAQQFPDLHSELNLSSLELGDSALYFCASSVGSSGHEQFFGPGTRLTVL.

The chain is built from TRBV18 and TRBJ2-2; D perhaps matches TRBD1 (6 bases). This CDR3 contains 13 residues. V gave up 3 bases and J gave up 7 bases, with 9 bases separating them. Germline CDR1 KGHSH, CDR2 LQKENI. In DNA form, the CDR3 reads TGTGCCAGCTCACCCCAGGGGAACGGGGAGCTGTTTTTT. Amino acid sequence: CASSPQGNGELFF.

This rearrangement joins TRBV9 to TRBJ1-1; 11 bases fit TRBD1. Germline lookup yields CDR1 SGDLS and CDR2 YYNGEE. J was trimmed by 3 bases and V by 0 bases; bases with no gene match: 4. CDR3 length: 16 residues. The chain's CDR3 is CASSVVGQGAYTEAFF. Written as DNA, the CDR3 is TGTGCCAGCAGCGTAGTTGGACAGGGGGCATACACTGAAGCTTTCTTT.

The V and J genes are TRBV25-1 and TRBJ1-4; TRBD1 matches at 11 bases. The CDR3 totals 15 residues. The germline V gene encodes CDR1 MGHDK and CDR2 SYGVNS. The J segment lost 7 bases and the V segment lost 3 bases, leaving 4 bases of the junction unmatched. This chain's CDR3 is CASSDAGQGGEKLFF. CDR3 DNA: TGTGCCAGCAGTGATGCGGGACAGGGGGGTGAAAAACTGTTTTTT. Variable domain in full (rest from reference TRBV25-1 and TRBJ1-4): EADIYQTPRYLVIGTGKKITLECSQTMGHDKMYWYQQDPGMELHLIHYSYGVNSTEKGDLSSESTVSRIRTEHFPLTLESARPSHTSQYLCASSDAGQGGEKLFFGSGTQLSVL.

Here the CDR3 reads CARSSGRNSYNEQFF. The CDR3 bases are TGTGCCAGGTCTAGCGGAAGAAACTCCTACAATGAGCAGTTCTTC. The rearrangement uses TRBV2 and TRBJ2-1; 7 bases match TRBD2. Germline CDR1 and CDR2: SNHLY and FYNNEI. The CDR3 spans 15 residues. V lost 9 bases to trimming and J lost 0 bases; unmatched junction nucleotides: 8.

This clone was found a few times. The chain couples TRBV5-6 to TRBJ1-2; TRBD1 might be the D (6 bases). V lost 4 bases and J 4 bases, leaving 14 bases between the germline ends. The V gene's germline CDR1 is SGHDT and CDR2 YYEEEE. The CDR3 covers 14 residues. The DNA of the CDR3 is TGTGCCAGCAGCCCCTTGGGGGCGGGCTATGGCTACACCTTC. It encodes CASSPLGAGYGYTF.

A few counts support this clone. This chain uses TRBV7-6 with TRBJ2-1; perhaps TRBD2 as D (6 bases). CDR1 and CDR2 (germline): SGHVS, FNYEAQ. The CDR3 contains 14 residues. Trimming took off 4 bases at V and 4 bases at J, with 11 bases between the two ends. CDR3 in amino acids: CASSSTGEYNEQFF. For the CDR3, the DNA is TGTGCCAGCAGCTCAACGGGGGAATACAATGAGCAGTTCTTC.

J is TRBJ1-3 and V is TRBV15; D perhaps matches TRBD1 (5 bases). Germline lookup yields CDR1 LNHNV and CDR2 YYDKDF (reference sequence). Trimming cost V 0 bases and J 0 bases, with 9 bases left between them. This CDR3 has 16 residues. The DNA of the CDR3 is TGTGCCACCAGCAGAGAAGGGGATTTCTCTGGAAACACCATATATTTT. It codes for CATSREGDFSGNTIYF.

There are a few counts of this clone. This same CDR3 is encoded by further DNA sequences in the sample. The CDR3 is CASSSGTGYTDTQYF. CDR3 coding DNA: TGCGCCAGCAGCTCCGGGACTGGATACACAGATACGCAGTATTTT. V and J are TRBV5-1 and TRBJ2-3, with D tentatively TRBD2 (6 bases). Trimming stripped 3 bases from V and 2 bases from J, with 13 bases between. CDR1 SGHRS and CDR2 YFSETQ come from the germline V gene. CDR3 length: 15 amino acids.

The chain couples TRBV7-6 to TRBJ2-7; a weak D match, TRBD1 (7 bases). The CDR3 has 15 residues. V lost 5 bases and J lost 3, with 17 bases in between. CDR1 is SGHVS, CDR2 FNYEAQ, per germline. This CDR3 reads CASSPLRDSYYEQYF. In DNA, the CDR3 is TGTGCCAGCAGCCCACTGCGGGACAGCTACTACGAGCAGTACTTC.

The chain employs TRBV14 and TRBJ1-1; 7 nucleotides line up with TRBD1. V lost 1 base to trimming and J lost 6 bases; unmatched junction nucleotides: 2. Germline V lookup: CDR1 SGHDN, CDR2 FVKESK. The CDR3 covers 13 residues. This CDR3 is CASSQGGGSEAFF. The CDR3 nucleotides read TGTGCCAGCAGCCAAGGAGGGGGCTCTGAAGCTTTCTTT.